This T cell receptor (beta chain) was observed in a study of CD8+CD57+ T cells in acquired aplastic anemia. About the study: Each DNA sample taken from sorted CD4+ and CD8+ cells came to around 3.4 ug on average.

For this clonotype: This may stem from a read error, because a much larger clone lies one nucleotide away.

Patients chosen for sequencing had CD8+CD57+ cells that had expanded, as shown by flow cytometry. The germline V gene encodes CDR1 MNHEY and CDR2 SMNVEV (reference sequence). The CDR3 sequence is 12 residues long. The study profiled TCR beta VDJ and CDR3 using genomic DNA as template. TCRdb ran MiXCR on the reads and lists one entry per CDR3 protein. The profile shows around 190,000 distinct CDR3 sequences, about half of them singletons. This receptor was obtained from a human donor with aplastic anemia. The sample was sorted CD4+, CD8+, or CD8+CD57+ T cells (not recorded which) from PBMCs. This rearrangement joins TRBV27 to TRBJ2-1, with TRBD1 matching over 9 bases. CDR3 bases: TGTGCCAGCAGCCACGGGACAGGGTCGTGGTCCTTC. Encoded protein: CASSHGTGSWSF.